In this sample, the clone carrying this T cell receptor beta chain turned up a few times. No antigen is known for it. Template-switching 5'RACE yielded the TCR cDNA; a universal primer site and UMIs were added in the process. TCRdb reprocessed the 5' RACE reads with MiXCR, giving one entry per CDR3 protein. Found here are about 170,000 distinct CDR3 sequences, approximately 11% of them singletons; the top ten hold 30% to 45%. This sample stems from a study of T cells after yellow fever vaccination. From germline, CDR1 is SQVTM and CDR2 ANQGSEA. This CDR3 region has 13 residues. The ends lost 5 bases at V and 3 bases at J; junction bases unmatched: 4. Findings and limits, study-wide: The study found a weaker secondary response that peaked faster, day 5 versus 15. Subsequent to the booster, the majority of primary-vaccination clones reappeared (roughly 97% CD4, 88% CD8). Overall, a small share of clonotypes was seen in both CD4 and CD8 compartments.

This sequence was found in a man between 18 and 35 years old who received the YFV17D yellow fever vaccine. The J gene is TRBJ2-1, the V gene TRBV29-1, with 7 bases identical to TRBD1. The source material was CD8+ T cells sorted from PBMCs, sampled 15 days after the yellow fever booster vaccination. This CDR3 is CSVTGTVYNEQFF. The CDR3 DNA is TGCAGCGTTACTGGGACAGTCTACAATGAGCAGTTCTTC.